Listed here are 9 T cell receptor beta chains from one sample, sequenced in a study of CD8 T cells in Susac syndrome. Random hexamers were used to reverse transcribe about 0.5 to 1 ug of RNA. MiXCR, run by TCRdb on the immunoSEQ multiplex PCR reads, gives a single entry per CDR3 protein. This table holds under 200,000 distinct CDR3 sequences, roughly 96% found once. Source material: CD8+ T cells from PBMCs. Receptor source: a human donor with multiple sclerosis.

This rearrangement joins TRBV20-1 to TRBJ2-2; TRBD2 matches at 7 bases. The CDR3 extends over 14 amino acids. Unmatched junction bases numbered 3, after V lost 5 bases and J lost 0 bases. From germline, CDR1 is DFQATT and CDR2 SNEGSKA (reference sequence). CDR3 sequence (DNA): TGCAGTGCTCGGGACTACGCGAACACCGGGGAGCTGTTTTTT. It specifies CSARDYANTGELFF.

The rearrangement uses TRBV5-1 and TRBJ1-2; possibly TRBD1 for D (5 bases). This CDR3 is built from 13 residues. Germline assignment: CDR1 SGHRS and CDR2 YFSETQ. Trimming cost V 4 bases and J 8 bases, with 15 bases left between them. The CDR3 loop reads CASSPGRAYGYTF. The CDR3 coding sequence is TGCGCCAGCAGCCCAGGGAGGGCCTACGGCTACACCTTC.

This chain uses TRBV7-9 with TRBJ1-1; TRBD1 might be the D (5 bases). The CDR3 contains 14 residues. The V gene's germline CDR1 is SEHNR and CDR2 FQNEAQ (reference sequence). V lost 2 bases to trimming and J lost 0 bases, with 7 bases between them. The DNA for the CDR3 is TGTGCCAGCAGCTTAAGACAGATGAACACTGAAGCTTTCTTT. This encodes CASSLRQMNTEAFF.

The chain combines TRBV20-1 with TRBJ2-5, with 8 bases fitting TRBD2. This CDR3 region has 15 residues. The germline V gene encodes CDR1 DFQATT and CDR2 SNEGSKA (reference sequence). With V trimmed by 5 bases and J by 4 bases, 12 bases remained unmatched. The CDR3 DNA follows: TGCAGTGCTCAAGAGGGTTGGCTAGCGGGAGAGACCCAGTACTTC. Protein: CSAQEGWLAGETQYF.

V is TRBV9 and J is TRBJ2-1; tentatively, D is TRBD1 (6 bases). CDR3 size: 13 residues. The V gene's germline CDR1 is SGDLS and CDR2 YYNGEE. Trimming cost V 3 bases and J 10 bases, with 14 bases left between them. The DNA of the CDR3 is TGTGCCAGCAGCGCACAGGGTTCACGGGAGCAGTTCTTC. Amino acid sequence: CASSAQGSREQFF.

The J gene is TRBJ2-2, the V gene TRBV30; perhaps TRBD2 as D (5 bases). Between the trimmed V and J ends, which lost 8 bases and 2 bases, there was a span of 12 bases. Germline CDR1 GTSNPN, CDR2 SVGIG (reference sequence). There are 13 residues in the CDR3. CDR3 DNA: TGTGCCAGTCGGACTTTCAACACCGGGGAGCTGTTTTTT. Encoded protein: CASRTFNTGELFF. Filled out from reference TRBV30 and TRBJ2-2, the complete variable domain reads SQTIHQWPATLVQPVGSPLSLECTVEGTSNPNLYWYRQAAGRGLQLLFYSVGIGQISSEVPQNLSASRPQDRQFILSSKKLLLSDSGFYLCASRTFNTGELFFGEGSRLTVL.

This clonotype was picked up one time. The V and J genes are TRBV7-3 and TRBJ2-2; no definite D call. Germline V lookup: CDR1 SGHTA, CDR2 FQGTGA. V lost 4 bases, J lost 8 bases, and 8 bases lay in between. There are 12 residues in the CDR3. The CDR3 sequence is CASSSPSGELFF. CDR3 DNA sequence: TGTGCCAGCAGCTCACCCTCGGGGGAGCTGTTTTTT.

The chain recombines TRBV27 with TRBJ2-3; D unclear. The CDR3 extends over 14 amino acids. Germline V lookup: CDR1 MNHEY, CDR2 SMNVEV (reference sequence). The V end was cut by 4 bases, the J end by 0 bases, with 8 bases between. The CDR3 spells CASSSRPSTDTQYF. The CDR3 nucleotides are TGTGCCAGCAGTTCTAGGCCTAGCACAGATACGCAGTATTTT.

This chain links TRBV30 with TRBJ1-2, with 10 nucleotides matching TRBD1. The CDR3 consists of 12 residues. The trim removed 5 bases at V and 8 bases at J, leaving 5 bases unmatched. The V gene's germline CDR1 is GTSNPN and CDR2 SVGIG (reference sequence). The CDR3 here is CAWEGTGEGYTF. DNA of the CDR3: TGTGCCTGGGAGGGGACAGGGGAGGGCTACACCTTC.